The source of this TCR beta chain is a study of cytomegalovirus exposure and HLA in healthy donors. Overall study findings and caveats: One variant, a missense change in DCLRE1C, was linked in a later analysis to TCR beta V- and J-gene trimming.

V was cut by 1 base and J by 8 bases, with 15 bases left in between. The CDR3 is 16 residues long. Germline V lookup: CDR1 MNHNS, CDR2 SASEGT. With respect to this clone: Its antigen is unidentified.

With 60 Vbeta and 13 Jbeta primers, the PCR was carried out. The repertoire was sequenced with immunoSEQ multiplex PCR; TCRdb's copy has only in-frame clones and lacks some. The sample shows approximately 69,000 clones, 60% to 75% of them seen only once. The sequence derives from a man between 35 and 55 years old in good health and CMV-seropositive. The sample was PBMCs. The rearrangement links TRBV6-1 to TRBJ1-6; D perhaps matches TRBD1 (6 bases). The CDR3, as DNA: TGTGCCAGCAGTGAAGGCGGGGGCTATTTGTATTCACCCCTCCACTTT. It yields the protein CASSEGGGYLYSPLHF.